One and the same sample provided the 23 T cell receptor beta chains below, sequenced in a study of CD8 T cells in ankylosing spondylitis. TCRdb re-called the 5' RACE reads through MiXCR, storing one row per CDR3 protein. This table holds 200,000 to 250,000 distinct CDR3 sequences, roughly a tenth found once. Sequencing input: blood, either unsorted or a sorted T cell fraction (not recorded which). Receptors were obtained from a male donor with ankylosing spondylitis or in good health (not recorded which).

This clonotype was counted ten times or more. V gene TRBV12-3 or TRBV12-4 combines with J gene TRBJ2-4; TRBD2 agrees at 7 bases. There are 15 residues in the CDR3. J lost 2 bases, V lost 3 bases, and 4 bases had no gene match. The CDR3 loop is CASSFAGGSKNIQYF. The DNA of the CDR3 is TGTGCCAGCAGTTTCGCCGGGGGGTCCAAAAACATTCAGTACTTC.

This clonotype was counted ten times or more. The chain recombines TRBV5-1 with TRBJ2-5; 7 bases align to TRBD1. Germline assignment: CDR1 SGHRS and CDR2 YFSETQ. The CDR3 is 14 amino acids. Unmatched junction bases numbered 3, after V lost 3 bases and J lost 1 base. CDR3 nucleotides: TGCGCCAGCAGCTCTACAGGGGCCCAAGAGACCCAGTACTTC. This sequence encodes CASSSTGAQETQYF.

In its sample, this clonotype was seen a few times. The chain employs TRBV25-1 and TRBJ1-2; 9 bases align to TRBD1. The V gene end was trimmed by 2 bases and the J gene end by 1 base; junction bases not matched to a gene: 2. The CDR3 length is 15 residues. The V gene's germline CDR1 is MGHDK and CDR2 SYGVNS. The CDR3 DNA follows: TGTGCCAGCAGTGAAGGGACAGGGCTTAACTATGGCTACACCTTC. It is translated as CASSEGTGLNYGYTF.

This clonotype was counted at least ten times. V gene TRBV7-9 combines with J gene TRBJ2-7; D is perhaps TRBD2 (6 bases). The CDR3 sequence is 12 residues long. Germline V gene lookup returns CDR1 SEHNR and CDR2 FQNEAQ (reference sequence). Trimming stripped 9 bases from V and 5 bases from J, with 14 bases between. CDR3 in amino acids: CASRPGVDEQYF. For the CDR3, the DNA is TGTGCCAGTCGACCGGGGGTTGACGAGCAGTACTTC. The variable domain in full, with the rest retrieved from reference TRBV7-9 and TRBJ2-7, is DTGVSQNPRHKITKRGQNVTFRCDPISEHNRLYWYRQTLGQGPEFLTYFQNEAQLEKSRLLSDRFSAERPKGSFSTLEIQRTEQGDSAMYLCASRPGVDEQYFGPGTRLTVT.

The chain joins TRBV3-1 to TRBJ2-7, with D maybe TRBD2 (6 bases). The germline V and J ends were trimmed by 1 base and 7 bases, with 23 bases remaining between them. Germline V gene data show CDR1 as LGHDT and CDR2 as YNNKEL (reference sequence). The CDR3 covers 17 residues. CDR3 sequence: CASSQGYSEGSRTEQYF. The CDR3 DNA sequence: TGTGCCAGCAGCCAAGGCTATTCGGAGGGATCGAGGACGGAGCAGTACTTC.

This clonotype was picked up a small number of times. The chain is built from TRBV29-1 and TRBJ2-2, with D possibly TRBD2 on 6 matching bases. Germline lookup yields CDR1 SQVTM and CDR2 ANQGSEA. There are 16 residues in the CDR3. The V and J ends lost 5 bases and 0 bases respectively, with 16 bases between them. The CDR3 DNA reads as TGCAGCGTTCTCCTTACGCGGGGCACGAACACCGGGGAGCTGTTTTTT. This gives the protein CSVLLTRGTNTGELFF.

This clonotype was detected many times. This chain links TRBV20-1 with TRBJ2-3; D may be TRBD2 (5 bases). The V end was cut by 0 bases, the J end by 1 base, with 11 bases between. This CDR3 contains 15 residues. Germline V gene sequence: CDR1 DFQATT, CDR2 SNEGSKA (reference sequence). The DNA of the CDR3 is TGCAGTGCTAGAGATCGAGGGTTGGGCACAGATACGCAGTATTTT. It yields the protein CSARDRGLGTDTQYF.

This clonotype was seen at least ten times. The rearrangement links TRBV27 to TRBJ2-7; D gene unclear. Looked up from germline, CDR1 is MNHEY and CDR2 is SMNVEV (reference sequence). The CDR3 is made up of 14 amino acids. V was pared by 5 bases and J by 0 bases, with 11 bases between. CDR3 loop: CASSPGDTSYEQYF. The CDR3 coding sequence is TGTGCCAGCAGTCCAGGAGACACCTCCTACGAGCAGTACTTC.

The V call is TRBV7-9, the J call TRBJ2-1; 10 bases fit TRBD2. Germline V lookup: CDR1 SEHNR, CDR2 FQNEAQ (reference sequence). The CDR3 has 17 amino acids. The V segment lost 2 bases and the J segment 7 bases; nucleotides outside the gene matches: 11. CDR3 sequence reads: CASSLSPGLALGNEQFF. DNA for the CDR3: TGTGCCAGCAGCTTATCCCCGGGACTAGCGTTAGGGAATGAGCAGTTCTTC.

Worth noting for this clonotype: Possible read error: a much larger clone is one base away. The CDR3 sequence is CASSFTELNTEAFF. For the CDR3, the DNA is TGCGCCAGCAGCTTCACGGAATTGAACACTGAAGCTTTCTTT. The chain recombines TRBV5-1 with TRBJ1-1; D is undetermined. The germline CDR1 and CDR2 sequences are SGHRS and YFSETQ. Deletions cut 2 bases from V and 0 bases from J, with 8 bases between. The CDR3 sequence is 14 residues long. Using reference TRBV5-1 and TRBJ1-1 for the parts outside the CDR3, the full variable domain is KAGVTQTPRYLIKTRGQQVTLSCSPISGHRSVSWYQQTPGQGLQFLFEYFSETQRNKGNFPGRFSGRQFSNSRSEMNVSTLELGDSALYLCASSFTELNTEAFFGQGTRLTVV.

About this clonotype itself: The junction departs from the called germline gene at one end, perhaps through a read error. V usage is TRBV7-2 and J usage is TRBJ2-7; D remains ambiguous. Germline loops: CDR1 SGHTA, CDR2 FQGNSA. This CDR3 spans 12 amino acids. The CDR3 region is CASSRNGYEQNF. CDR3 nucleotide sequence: TGTGCCAGCAGTAGGAATGGATACGAGCAGAACTTC.

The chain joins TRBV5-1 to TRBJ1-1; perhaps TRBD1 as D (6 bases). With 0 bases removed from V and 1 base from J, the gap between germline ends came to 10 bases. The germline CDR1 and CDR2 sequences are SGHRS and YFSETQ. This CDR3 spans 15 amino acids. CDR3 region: CASSLGDRSNTEAFF. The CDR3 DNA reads TGCGCCAGCAGCTTGGGAGACAGGTCGAACACTGAAGCTTTCTTT.

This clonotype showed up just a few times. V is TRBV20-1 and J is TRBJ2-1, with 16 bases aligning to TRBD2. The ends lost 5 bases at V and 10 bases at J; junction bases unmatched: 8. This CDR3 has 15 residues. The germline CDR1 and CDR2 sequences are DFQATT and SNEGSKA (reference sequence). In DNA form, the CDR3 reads TGCAGTGCTCCCCCGGGACTAGCGGGAGGGCAGGAGCAGTTCTTC. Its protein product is CSAPPGLAGGQEQFF.

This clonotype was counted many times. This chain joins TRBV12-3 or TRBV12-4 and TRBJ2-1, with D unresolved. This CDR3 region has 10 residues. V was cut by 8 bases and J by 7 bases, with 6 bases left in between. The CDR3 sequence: CASGGNEQFF. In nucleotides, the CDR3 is TGTGCCAGCGGTGGTAATGAGCAGTTCTTC.

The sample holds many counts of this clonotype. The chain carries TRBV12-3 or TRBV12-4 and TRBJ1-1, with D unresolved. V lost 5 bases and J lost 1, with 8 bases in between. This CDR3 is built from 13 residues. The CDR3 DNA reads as TGTGCCAGCAGTGGACTTTCGAACACTGAAGCTTTCTTT. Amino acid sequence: CASSGLSNTEAFF.

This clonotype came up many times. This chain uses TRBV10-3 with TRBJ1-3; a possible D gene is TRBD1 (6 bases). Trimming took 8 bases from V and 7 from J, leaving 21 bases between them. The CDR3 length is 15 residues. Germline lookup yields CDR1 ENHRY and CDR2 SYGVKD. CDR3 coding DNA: TGTGCCATCGGGAGTACAGGGACTCCCCGGAACACCATATATTTT. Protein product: CAIGSTGTPRNTIYF.

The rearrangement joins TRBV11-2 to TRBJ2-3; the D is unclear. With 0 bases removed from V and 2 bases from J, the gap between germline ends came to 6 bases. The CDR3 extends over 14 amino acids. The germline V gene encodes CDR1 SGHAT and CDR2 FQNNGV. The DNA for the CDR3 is TGTGCCAGCAGCTTAGAGTCTTACACAGATACGCAGTATTTT. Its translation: CASSLESYTDTQYF.

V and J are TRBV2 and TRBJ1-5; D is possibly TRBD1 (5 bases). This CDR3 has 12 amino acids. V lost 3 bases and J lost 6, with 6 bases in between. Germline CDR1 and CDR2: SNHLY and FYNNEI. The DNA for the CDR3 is TGTGCCAGCAGTGACAGGGCTCAGCCCCAGCATTTT. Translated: CASSDRAQPQHF.

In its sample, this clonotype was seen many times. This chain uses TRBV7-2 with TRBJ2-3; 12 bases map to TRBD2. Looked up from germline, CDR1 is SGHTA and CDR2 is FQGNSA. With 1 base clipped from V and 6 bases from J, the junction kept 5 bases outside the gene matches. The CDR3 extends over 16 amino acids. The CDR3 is CASSLEGLAGMDTQYF. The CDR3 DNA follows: TGTGCCAGCAGCTTAGAGGGACTAGCGGGTATGGATACGCAGTATTTT.

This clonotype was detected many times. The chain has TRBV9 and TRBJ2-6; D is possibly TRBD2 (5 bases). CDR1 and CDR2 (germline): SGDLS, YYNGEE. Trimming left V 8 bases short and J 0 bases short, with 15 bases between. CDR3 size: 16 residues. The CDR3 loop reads CASSGIQFSGANVLTF. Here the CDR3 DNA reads TGTGCCAGTTCCGGGATTCAATTCTCTGGGGCCAACGTCCTGACTTTC.

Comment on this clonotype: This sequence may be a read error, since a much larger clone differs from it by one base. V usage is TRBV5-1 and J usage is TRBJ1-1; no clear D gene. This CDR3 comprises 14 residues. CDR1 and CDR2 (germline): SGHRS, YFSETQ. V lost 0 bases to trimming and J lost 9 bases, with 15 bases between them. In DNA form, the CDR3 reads TGCGCCAGCAGCTTGGTTAGGCGGGAGGGTAAAGCTTTCTTT. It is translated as CASSLVRREGKAFF. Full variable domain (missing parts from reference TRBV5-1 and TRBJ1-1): KAGVTQTPRYLIKTRGQQVTLSCSPISGHRSVSWYQQTPGQGLQFLFEYFSETQRNKGNFPGRFSGRQFSNSRSEMNVSTLELGDSALYLCASSLVRREGKAFFGQGTRLTVV.

The CDR3 nucleotides read TGTGCCAGCAGCCGATTAACAGTGTACGAGCAGTACTTC. It specifies CASSRLTVYEQYF. The rearrangement links TRBV12-3 or TRBV12-4 to TRBJ2-7; unclear D gene. Deletions cut 6 bases from V and 4 bases from J, with 13 bases between. This CDR3 spans 13 amino acids.

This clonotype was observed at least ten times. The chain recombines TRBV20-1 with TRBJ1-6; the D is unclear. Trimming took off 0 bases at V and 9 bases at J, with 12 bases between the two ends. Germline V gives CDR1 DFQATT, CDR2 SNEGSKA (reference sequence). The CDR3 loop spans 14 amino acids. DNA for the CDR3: TGCAGTGCTAGAGATTTCAATCCTAGTTCACCCCTCCACTTT. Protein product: CSARDFNPSSPLHF.